This T cell receptor beta chain appears in the sequencing data of a study of T cells after yellow fever vaccination. TCRdb analysed the 5' RACE reads with MiXCR anew, one entry per CDR3 protein. The sample records 100,000 to 150,000 distinct CDR3 sequences, roughly 10% being singletons. This CDR3 is 12 amino acids long. Deletions cut 6 bases from V and 8 bases from J, with 13 bases between. The V gene's germline CDR1 is MGHRA and CDR2 YSYEKL. The chain carries TRBV4-1 and TRBJ1-2; D is possibly TRBD1 (5 bases). The specimen comprised CD8+ T cells sorted from PBMCs, sampled on the day of the yellow fever booster vaccination. The sequence was obtained from a man aged 18 to 30 who received the YFV17D yellow fever vaccine. This CDR3 is CASSTGFRGYTF. The CDR3, as DNA: TGCGCCAGCAGTACAGGATTTAGGGGCTACACCTTC.